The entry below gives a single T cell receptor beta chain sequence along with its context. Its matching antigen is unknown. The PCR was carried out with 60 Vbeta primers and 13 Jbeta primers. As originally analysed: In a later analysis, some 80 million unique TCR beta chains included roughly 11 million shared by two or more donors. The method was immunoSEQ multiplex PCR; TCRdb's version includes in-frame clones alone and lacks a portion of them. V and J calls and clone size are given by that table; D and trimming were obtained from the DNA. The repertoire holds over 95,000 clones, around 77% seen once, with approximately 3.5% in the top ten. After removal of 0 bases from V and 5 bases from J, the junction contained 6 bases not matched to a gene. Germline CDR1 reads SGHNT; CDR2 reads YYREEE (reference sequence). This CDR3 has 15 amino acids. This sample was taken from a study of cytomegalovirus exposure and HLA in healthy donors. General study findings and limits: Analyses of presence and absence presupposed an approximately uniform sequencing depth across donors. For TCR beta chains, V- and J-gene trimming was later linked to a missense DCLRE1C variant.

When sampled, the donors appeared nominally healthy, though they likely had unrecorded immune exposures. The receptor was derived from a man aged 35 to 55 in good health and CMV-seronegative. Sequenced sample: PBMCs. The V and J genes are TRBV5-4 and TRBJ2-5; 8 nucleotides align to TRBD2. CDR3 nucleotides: TGTGCCAGCAGCTTGGGGGAAAGCGGGAGCGAGACCCAGTACTTC. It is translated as CASSLGESGSETQYF.